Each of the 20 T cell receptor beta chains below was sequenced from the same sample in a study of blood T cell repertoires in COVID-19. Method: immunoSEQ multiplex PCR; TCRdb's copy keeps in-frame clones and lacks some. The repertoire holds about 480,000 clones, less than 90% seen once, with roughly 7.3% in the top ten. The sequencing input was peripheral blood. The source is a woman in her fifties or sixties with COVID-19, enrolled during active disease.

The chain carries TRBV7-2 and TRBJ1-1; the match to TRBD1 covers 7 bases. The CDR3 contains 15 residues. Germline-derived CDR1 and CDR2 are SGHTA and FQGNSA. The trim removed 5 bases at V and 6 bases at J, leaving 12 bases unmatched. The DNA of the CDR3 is TGTGCCAGCAGCCCAAGGGGACAGAGACCTTCTGAAGCTTTCTTT. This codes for CASSPRGQRPSEAFF.

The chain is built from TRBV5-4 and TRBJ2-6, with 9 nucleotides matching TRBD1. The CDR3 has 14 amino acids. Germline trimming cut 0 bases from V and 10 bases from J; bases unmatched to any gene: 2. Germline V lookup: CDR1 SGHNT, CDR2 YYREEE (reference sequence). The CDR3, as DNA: TGTGCCAGCAGCTTGGGGGACAGGGTTAACGTCCTGACTTTC. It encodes CASSLGDRVNVLTF.

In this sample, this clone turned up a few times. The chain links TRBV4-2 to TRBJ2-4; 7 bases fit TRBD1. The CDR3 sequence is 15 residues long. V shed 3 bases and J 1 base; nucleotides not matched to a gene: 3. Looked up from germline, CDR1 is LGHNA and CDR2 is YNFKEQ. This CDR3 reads CASSQTGQAKNIQYF. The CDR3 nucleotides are TGTGCCAGCAGCCAGACAGGGCAGGCCAAAAACATTCAGTACTTC.

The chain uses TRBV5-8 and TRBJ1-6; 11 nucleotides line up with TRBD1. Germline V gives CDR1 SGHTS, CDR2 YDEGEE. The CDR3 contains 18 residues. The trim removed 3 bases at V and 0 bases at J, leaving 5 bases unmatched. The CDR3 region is CASSYGQGASSYNSPLHF. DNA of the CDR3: TGTGCCAGCAGCTATGGACAGGGGGCTAGCTCCTATAATTCACCCCTCCACTTT.

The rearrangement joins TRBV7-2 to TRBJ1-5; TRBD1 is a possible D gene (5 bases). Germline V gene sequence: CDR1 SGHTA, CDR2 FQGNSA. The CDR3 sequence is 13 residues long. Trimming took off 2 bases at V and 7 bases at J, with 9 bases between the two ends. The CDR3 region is CASSLIQAQPQHF. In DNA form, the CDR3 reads TGTGCCAGCAGCTTAATACAGGCCCAGCCCCAGCATTTT.

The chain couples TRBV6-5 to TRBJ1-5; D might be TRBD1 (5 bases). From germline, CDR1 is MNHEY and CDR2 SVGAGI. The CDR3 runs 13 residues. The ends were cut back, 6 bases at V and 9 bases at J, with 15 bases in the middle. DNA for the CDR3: TGTGCCAGCAGACTCCCGGGGGAGAGGCCCCAGCATTTT. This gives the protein CASRLPGERPQHF.

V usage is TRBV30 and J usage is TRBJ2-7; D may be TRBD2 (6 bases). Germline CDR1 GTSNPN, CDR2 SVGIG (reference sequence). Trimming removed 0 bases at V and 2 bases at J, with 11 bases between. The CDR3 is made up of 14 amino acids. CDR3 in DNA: TGTGCCTGGAGTGTACGGGGGTTTCCCTACGAGCAGTACTTC. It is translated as CAWSVRGFPYEQYF.

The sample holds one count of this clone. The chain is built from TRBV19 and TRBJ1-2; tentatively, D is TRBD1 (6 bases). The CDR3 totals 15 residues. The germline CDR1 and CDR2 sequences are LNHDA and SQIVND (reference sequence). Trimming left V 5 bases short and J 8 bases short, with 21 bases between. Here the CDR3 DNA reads TGTGCCAGTAGTGCCTCCCTGGGGGGGGCGAGCGGCTACACCTTC. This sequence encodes CASSASLGGASGYTF. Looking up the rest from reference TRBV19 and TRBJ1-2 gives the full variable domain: DGGITQSPKYLFRKEGQNVTLSCEQNLNHDAMYWYRQDPGQGLRLIYYSQIVNDFQKGDIAEGYSVSREKKESFPLTVTSAQKNPTAFYLCASSASLGGASGYTFGSGTRLTVV.

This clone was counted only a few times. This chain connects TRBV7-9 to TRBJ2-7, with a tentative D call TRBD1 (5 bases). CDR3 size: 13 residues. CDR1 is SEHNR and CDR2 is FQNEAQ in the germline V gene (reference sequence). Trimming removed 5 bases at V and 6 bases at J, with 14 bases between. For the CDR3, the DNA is TGTGCCAGCAGCCAAGCCGGACAAGGCGAGCAGTACTTC. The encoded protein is CASSQAGQGEQYF. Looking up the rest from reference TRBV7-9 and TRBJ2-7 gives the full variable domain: DTGVSQNPRHKITKRGQNVTFRCDPISEHNRLYWYRQTLGQGPEFLTYFQNEAQLEKSRLLSDRFSAERPKGSFSTLEIQRTEQGDSAMYLCASSQAGQGEQYFGPGTRLTVT.

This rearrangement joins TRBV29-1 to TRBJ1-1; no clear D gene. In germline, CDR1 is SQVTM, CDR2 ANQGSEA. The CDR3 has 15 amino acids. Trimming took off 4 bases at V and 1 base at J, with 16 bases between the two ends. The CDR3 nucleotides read TGCAGCGTTGCTCCGGGAACCGGGAAGAACACTGAAGCTTTCTTT. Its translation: CSVAPGTGKNTEAFF. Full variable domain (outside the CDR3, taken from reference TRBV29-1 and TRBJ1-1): SAVISQKPSRDICQRGTSLTIQCQVDSQVTMMFWYRQQPGQSLTLIATANQGSEATYESGFVIDKFPISRPNLTFSTLTVSNMSPEDSSIYLCSVAPGTGKNTEAFFGQGTRLTVV.

The CDR3 is CASSTTGTGVMLGYTF. CDR3 in DNA: TGTGCCAGCTCAACTACCGGGACAGGGGTGATGTTGGGCTACACCTTC. The chain carries TRBV18 and TRBJ1-2, with 10 bases lining up with TRBD1. The germline V gene encodes CDR1 KGHSH and CDR2 LQKENI. The CDR3 is 16 amino acids. V dropped 5 bases and J dropped 8; count of bases not matched to a gene: 14.

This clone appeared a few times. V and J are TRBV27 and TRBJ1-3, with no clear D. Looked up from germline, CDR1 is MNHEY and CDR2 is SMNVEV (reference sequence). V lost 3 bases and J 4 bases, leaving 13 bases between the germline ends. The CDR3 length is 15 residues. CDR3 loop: CASSLYSGAGNTIYF. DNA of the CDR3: TGTGCCAGCAGTTTGTATTCGGGAGCGGGAAACACCATATATTTT.

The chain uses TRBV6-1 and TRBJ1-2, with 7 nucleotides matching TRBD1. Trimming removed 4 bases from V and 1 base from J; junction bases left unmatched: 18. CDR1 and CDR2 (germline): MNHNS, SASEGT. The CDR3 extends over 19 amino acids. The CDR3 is CASSAHGQANNIINYGYTF. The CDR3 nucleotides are TGTGCCAGCAGTGCTCACGGACAGGCCAATAATATAATTAACTATGGCTACACCTTC.

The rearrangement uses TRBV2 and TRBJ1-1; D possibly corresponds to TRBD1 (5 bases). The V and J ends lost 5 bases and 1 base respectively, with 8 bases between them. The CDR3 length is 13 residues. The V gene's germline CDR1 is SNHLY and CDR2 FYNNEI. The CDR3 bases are TGTGCCAGCAGTTATGACAGGAACACTGAAGCTTTCTTT. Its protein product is CASSYDRNTEAFF.

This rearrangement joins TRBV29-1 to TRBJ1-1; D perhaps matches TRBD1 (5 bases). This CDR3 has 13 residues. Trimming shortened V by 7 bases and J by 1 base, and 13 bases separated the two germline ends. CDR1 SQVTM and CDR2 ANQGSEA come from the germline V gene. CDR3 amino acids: CSAGPGQNTEAFF. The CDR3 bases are TGCAGCGCCGGACCTGGACAGAACACTGAAGCTTTCTTT.

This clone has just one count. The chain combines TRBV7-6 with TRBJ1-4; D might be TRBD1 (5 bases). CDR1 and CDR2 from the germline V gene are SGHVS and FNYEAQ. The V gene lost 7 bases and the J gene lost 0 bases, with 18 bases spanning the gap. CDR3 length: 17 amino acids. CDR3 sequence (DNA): TGTGCCAGCAAATCCCAGGGAGGTTGGGCAACTAATGAAAAACTGTTTTTT. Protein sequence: CASKSQGGWATNEKLFF.

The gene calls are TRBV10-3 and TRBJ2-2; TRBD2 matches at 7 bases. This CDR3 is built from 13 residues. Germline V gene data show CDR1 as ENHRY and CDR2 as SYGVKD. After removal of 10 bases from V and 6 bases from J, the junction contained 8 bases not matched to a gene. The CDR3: CANRDGGSGELFF. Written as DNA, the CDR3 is TGTGCCAACCGGGACGGGGGGTCCGGGGAGCTGTTTTTT.

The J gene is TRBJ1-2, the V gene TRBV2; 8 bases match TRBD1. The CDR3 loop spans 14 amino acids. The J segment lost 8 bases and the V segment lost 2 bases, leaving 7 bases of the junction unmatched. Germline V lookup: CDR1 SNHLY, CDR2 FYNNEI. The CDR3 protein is CASSEWGQEGGYTF. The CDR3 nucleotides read TGTGCCAGCAGTGAATGGGGACAGGAGGGAGGCTACACCTTC. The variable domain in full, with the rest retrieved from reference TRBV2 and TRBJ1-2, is EPEVTQTPSHQVTQMGQEVILRCVPISNHLYFYWYRQILGQKVEFLVSFYNNEISEKSEIFDDQFSVERPDGSNFTLKIRSTKLEDSAMYFCASSEWGQEGGYTFGSGTRLTVV.

The CDR3 DNA reads TGTGCCTGGGACTCCGGCGGGGGGGGAAACACCATATATTTT. Translation: CAWDSGGGGNTIYF. V gene TRBV30 combines with J gene TRBJ1-3, with a weak D call TRBD1 (5 bases). There are 14 residues in the CDR3. Per germline, CDR1 GTSNPN and CDR2 SVGIG (reference sequence). The V gene lost 5 bases and the J gene lost 4 bases, with 15 bases spanning the gap.

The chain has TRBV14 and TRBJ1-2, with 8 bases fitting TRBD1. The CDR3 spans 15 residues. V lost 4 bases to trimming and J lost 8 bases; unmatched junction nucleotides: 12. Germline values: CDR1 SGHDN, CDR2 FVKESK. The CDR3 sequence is CASSPTLTGVGGYTF. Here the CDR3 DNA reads TGTGCCAGCAGCCCCACCTTGACAGGGGTTGGGGGCTACACCTTC.